This entry concerns a single TCR beta chain. Investigators took around 10 milliliters of peripheral blood from every donor. The use of a sample-barcoded 5' primer and a J-beta primer mix characterized a second PCR of roughly 6 to 11 cycles. TCRdb re-called the 5' RACE reads with MiXCR, one entry per CDR3 protein. The sample records more than 450,000 distinct CDR3 sequences, about a quarter being singletons. These data are taken from a study of blood T cells in healthy people across ages. This CDR3 spans 15 amino acids. V shed 5 bases and J shed 0 bases, with 12 bases lying between them. The germline V gene encodes CDR1 SGHKS and CDR2 YYEKEE (reference sequence). These data also formed part of another study, on T cells of mothers and their children. Per that study: It was observed that no persistent microchimeric T cell clones could be detected.

Sequencing was performed on blood. The receptor comes from a boy aged 2 to 10 in good health. The chain links TRBV5-5 to TRBJ2-1, with D possibly matching TRBD1 (6 bases). The chain's CDR3 is CASRTGTSSYNEQFF. CDR3 bases: TGTGCCAGCAGGACAGGCACGAGCTCCTACAATGAGCAGTTCTTC.